The present entry profiles one TCR beta chain with its context. There is no known antigen for this receptor. No much larger clonotype is one base removed from it; base qualities were not supplied. TCRbeta CDR3 regions were amplified from genomic DNA using the immunoSEQ Assay, a bias-controlled multiplex PCR. The source study handled its data this way. Nucleated cell counts per sample were estimated from amplification of reference gene primers within the assay. To quantify the absolute abundance of each unique TCRbeta CDR3 rearrangement, sequence reads were collapsed and filtered. For each sample, productive Simpson clonality was calculated as the square root of Simpson's diversity index across productive rearrangements. What TCRdb holds here is the immuneACCESS table cut down to in-frame rearrangements. Part of the clones is not present; checked against another copy, under half of the missing clones reflect an unresolved V gene, and the others are unexplained. V and J calls plus clone size are reproduced from that table; the DNA served to infer D and trimming. The sample data list approximately 220,000 clones, and around 83% of these were observed just once. Jointly, the top ten make up 7% to 10% of the sample.

The sample comes from a study of blood T cell repertoires in COVID-19 (TCRdb year 2020). The study in broad terms: Samples covering the acute and convalescent phases of COVID-19 were provided by collaborators in the United States, Italy and Spain. The material from the prospective study consisted of cDNA or gDNA derived from T cells, B-cell-depleted T cells, or PBMCs. Subjects who had been exposed to COVID-19, were actively infected with it, or had recovered from it provided the deeply sampled blood TCRbeta repertoires that made up the dataset. The repertoires were released in a freely available public database meant as a resource for research on the immune response to SARS-CoV-2. The samples were drawn from two sources: the first 160 participants of the ongoing ImmuneRACE study, and 1,000 to 1,500 subjects contributed by 6 global collaborators. A de-identified subject ID, COVID-19 status, age in years and sex were almost always included in the sample metadata. Where available, HLA class I and class II types were obtained from metadata supplied by the sample provider rather than from assay-based typing. General findings and caveats noted by the study authors: Clinical and demographic metadata were provided uncurated, with the amount varying by source and participant.

V and J are truncated by 2 bases and 8 bases respectively, leaving an intervening sequence of 13 bases. The germline V gene sets CDR1 to SGHTA and CDR2 to FQGTGA. Spanning cysteine to phenylalanine, the CDR3 consists of 14 amino acids. Only the CDR3 region is kept as DNA, spanning 42 bases read in frame from base 1. Collaborating institutions collected whole blood in K2EDTA tubes following their own protocols. For TCRbeta analysis, collaborators shipped samples in one of three forms: frozen whole blood, isolated PBMCs, or DNA extracted from either of those sample types. The sequence links TRBV7-3 to TRBJ2-1; the D gene assignment is ambiguous. Sequenced input: peripheral blood. The TCR sequence derives from a woman aged 50 to 60 with acute or convalescent COVID-19. The CDR3 amino acid sequence is: CASSLGYVSDEQFF. The DNA sequence follows: TGTGCCAGCAGCTTAGGGTACGTAAGCGATGAGCAGTTCTTC.